This T cell receptor beta chain was recovered during a study of shared clonotypes between healthy human individuals. The wider study: With ages of 18 to 49, the donors were two women and three men.

The donors, healthy adults who were HIV-negative, had experienced no recent acute infections or vaccinations. The table came from immunoSEQ multiplex PCR; TCRdb's copy has only in-frame clones and leaves some out. Altogether fewer than 850,000 clones are present, around 72% being singletons, with the ten largest covering approximately 1.8%. The ends were cut back, 2 bases at V and 6 bases at J, with 8 bases in the middle. Germline assignment: CDR1 SNHLY and CDR2 FYNNEI. This CDR3 spans 12 amino acids. Study observations and caveats: Clonotypes not shared had lower generation probabilities than those common to all four donors. It was observed that 5% to 6.5% of naive CD4 clonotypes were shared across a handful of donors.

As regards this clone: Antigen specificity is unknown. A much larger clone differs by one base, so this may be a read error.

The chain couples TRBV2 to TRBJ2-7; D call uncertain. The TCR sequence derives from a woman in her thirties in good health. The sequenced material came from memory CD4+ T cells sorted from blood. Subset: CD45RA-negative fraction. DNA of the CDR3: TGTGCCAGCAGTGAAAGGAGTCGCGAGCAGTACTTC. Translating gives CASSERSREQYF.